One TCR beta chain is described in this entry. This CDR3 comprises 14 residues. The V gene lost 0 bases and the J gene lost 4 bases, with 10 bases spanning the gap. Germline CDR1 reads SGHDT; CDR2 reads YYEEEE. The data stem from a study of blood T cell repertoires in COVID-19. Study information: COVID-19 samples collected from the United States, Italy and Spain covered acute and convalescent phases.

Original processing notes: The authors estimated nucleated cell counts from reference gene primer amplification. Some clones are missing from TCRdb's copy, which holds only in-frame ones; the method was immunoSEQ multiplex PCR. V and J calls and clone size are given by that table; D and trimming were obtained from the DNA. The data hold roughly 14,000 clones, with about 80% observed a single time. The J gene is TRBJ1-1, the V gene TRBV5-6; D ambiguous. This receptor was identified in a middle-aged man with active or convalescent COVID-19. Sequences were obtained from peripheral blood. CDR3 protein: CASSLGPGSTEAFF. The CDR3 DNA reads TGTGCCAGCAGCTTGGGTCCAGGTAGCACTGAAGCTTTCTTT.